Below, 17 T cell receptor beta chains from the same sample are listed, as sequenced in a study of molecular identifiers for immune sequencing clone quantification. TCRdb re-called the PCR reads with MiXCR, one entry per CDR3 protein. In the table there are more than 550,000 distinct CDR3 sequences, 25% of which are singletons. Sequenced sample: naive CD8+ T cells from blood, with Jurkat cell RNA spiked in. Indicated subset: FACS-sorted CD8+CD4-CCR7+CD45RA+ naive T cells. The receptors here all came from a human donor in good health. Some libraries in this study had Jurkat cell RNA spiked in.

Of note for this clonotype: A much more abundant neighbour one base away suggests this may be a read error. V is TRBV20-1 and J is TRBJ2-2; a weak D match, TRBD1 (6 bases). Germline V gene lookup returns CDR1 DFQATT and CDR2 SNEGSKA (reference sequence). There are 17 residues in the CDR3. CDR3 DNA: TGCGGTGCTAGTTCCATGCAGGGGAGCCCGAACACCGGGGAGCTGTTTTTT. Encoded protein: CGASSMQGSPNTGELFF.

This clonotype was detected a few times. The V gene is TRBV20-1, the J gene TRBJ2-7, with 9 bases matching TRBD2. The germline V gene encodes CDR1 DFQATT and CDR2 SNEGSKA (reference sequence). The CDR3 extends over 14 amino acids. Trimming took 4 bases from V and 4 from J; bases not matched to a gene: 8. The CDR3, as DNA: TGCAGTGCTACCTCCGGGCGGGAGGGGTACGAGCAGTACTTC. Translated, it gives CSATSGREGYEQYF.

About this clonotype itself: In this CDR3 the conserved last residue, phenylalanine or tryptophan, is missing, so a read error is likely. The V and J genes are TRBV4-1 and TRBJ1-5; D gene unclear. Trimming shortened V by 6 bases and J by 4 bases, and 10 bases separated the two germline ends. Germline CDR1 MGHRA, CDR2 YSYEKL. This CDR3 is 13 amino acids long. The CDR3 DNA follows: TGCGCCAGCAGTCCAACCCTTAATCAGCCCCAGCATTAT. Translated, it gives CASSPTLNQPQHY.

This rearrangement joins TRBV5-6 to TRBJ2-7; 7 nucleotides match TRBD1. Germline values: CDR1 SGHDT, CDR2 YYEEEE. The length of the CDR3 is 15 residues. With 4 bases clipped from V and 2 bases from J, the junction kept 9 bases outside the gene matches. CDR3 sequence: CASSTLQGRTYEQYF. CDR3 bases: TGTGCCAGCAGCACCCTACAGGGGCGAACCTACGAGCAGTACTTC. The variable domain in full, completed from reference TRBV5-6 and TRBJ2-7, reads DAGVTQSPTHLIKTRGQQVTLRCSPKSGHDTVSWYQQALGQGPQFIFQYYEEEERQRGNFPDRFSGHQFPNYSSELNVNALLLGDSALYLCASSTLQGRTYEQYFGPGTRLTVT.

This clonotype has ten or more counts. V gene TRBV4-1 combines with J gene TRBJ2-7; D gene unclear. V lost 2 bases and J 3 bases, leaving 11 bases between the germline ends. Germline V gene sequence: CDR1 MGHRA, CDR2 YSYEKL. CDR3 length equals 14 residues. This CDR3 reads CASSQLSSRYEQYF. The CDR3 nucleotides are TGCGCCAGCAGCCAACTAAGCAGCCGCTACGAGCAGTACTTC.

This clonotype was seen many times. The chain employs TRBV27 and TRBJ2-7, with D perhaps matching TRBD1 or TRBD2 (6 bases each). V lost 8 bases to trimming and J lost 6 bases, with 17 bases between them. The CDR3 spans 13 residues. Germline V gene lookup returns CDR1 MNHEY and CDR2 SMNVEV (reference sequence). The CDR3 sequence: CASGSRGQSEQYF. CDR3 DNA: TGTGCCAGCGGGTCTCGGGGGCAGAGCGAGCAGTACTTC.

The chain joins TRBV6-5 to TRBJ1-2; 10 bases map to TRBD1. V trimming: 8 bases; J trimming: 3 bases; junction bases outside the gene matches: 15. CDR3 size: 17 residues. CDR1 and CDR2 from the germline V gene are MNHEY and SVGAGI. In DNA, the CDR3 is TGTGCCAGCCGGACGGGACAGGGGCCCTCCGGCTACTATGGCTACACCTTC. Protein sequence: CASRTGQGPSGYYGYTF.

This clonotype has ten or more counts. The V gene is TRBV28, the J gene TRBJ2-7; TRBD1 aligns across 7 bases. The CDR3 is 14 amino acids. Per germline, CDR1 MDHEN and CDR2 SYDVKM. Losses at the gene ends were 6 bases for V and 3 bases for J; bases not matched to a gene: 8. As DNA, the CDR3 is TGTGCCAGCAGCCTGGTATCAGGGGGCTACGAGCAGTACTTC. Amino acids: CASSLVSGGYEQYF.

Regarding this clonotype: This may stem from a read error, because a much larger clone lies one nucleotide away. The chain joins TRBV14 to TRBJ2-3; no definite D call. The CDR3 length is 13 residues. Germline CDR1 SGHDN, CDR2 FVKESK. The CDR3 DNA is TGTGCCAGCAGCCAACTTAACACAGAAACGCAGTATTTT. The encoded protein is CASSQLNTETQYF.

This clonotype was counted only a few times. The chain uses TRBV6-1 and TRBJ2-1, with unresolved D. V lost 0 bases to trimming and J lost 0 bases, with 15 bases between them. CDR3 length: 18 residues. Germline V gene data show CDR1 as MNHNS and CDR2 as SASEGT. CDR3: CASSEAFLETSSYNEQFF. Here the CDR3 DNA reads TGTGCCAGCAGTGAAGCGTTCCTTGAGACGAGCTCCTACAATGAGCAGTTCTTC.

This clonotype was seen ten or more times. The chain links TRBV4-1 to TRBJ1-1; weak D call: TRBD1 (5 bases). Germline-derived CDR1 and CDR2 are MGHRA and YSYEKL. The CDR3 covers 13 residues. V lost 2 bases and J lost 3, with 7 bases in between. The CDR3: CASSQQGYTEAFF. The CDR3 coding sequence is TGCGCCAGCAGCCAACAGGGATACACTGAAGCTTTCTTT.

The chain employs TRBV30 and TRBJ1-2; possibly TRBD1 for D (5 bases). Trimming left V 1 base short and J 4 bases short, with 7 bases between. The germline CDR1 and CDR2 sequences are GTSNPN and SVGIG (reference sequence). The CDR3 has 12 amino acids. CDR3 nucleotides: TGTGCCTGGAGTGCAGACAGCTATGGCTACACCTTC. Its translation: CAWSADSYGYTF.

CDR3 DNA sequence: TGCGCCAGCAGCTCACCCCCAGTGGGGGCCTCCTACAATGAGCAGTTCTTC. Its protein is CASSSPPVGASYNEQFF. The chain has TRBV5-1 and TRBJ2-1; TRBD1 might be the D (6 bases). Germline V gene sequence: CDR1 SGHRS, CDR2 YFSETQ. Trimming took 3 bases from V and 0 from J, leaving 16 bases between them. The CDR3 loop spans 17 amino acids.

This clonotype has more than one count but fewer than ten. J is TRBJ2-5 and V is TRBV11-2; D ambiguous. There are 15 residues in the CDR3. V was trimmed by 3 bases and J by 3 bases, leaving 14 bases between them. In germline, CDR1 is SGHAT, CDR2 FQNNGV. The CDR3 region is CASSLFPQMEETQYF. The CDR3 region has the DNA TGTGCCAGCAGCTTGTTCCCACAGATGGAAGAGACCCAGTACTTC. The full variable domain, in which reference TRBV11-2 and TRBJ2-5 provide the parts outside the CDR3, is EAGVAQSPRYKIIEKRQSVAFWCNPISGHATLYWYQQILGQGPKLLIQFQNNGVVDDSQLPKDRFSAERLKGVDSTLKIQPAKLEDSAVYLCASSLFPQMEETQYFGPGTRLLVL.

The chain carries TRBV10-3 and TRBJ2-7; 7 nucleotides match TRBD2. CDR1 and CDR2 (germline): ENHRY, SYGVKD. This CDR3 contains 13 residues. The V segment lost 5 bases and the J segment 1 base; nucleotides outside the gene matches: 2. The CDR3 DNA is TGTGCCATCAGTTGGGACTATTCCTACGAGCAGTACTTC. It codes for CAISWDYSYEQYF.

There are many counts of this clonotype. The chain employs TRBV12-5 and TRBJ2-3, with 12 bases fitting TRBD2. This CDR3 region has 16 residues. The germline gives CDR1 LGHNT, CDR2 FRNRAP. The ends lost 6 bases at V and 4 bases at J; junction bases unmatched: 8. Here the CDR3 reads CASGPGLAGWADTQYF. The CDR3 DNA is TGTGCTAGTGGACCCGGACTAGCGGGATGGGCAGATACGCAGTATTTT.

Regarding this clonotype: This clone may be a read error of a much larger clone one base away. V gene TRBV7-9 combines with J gene TRBJ2-2; D uncertain. CDR1 is SEHNR, CDR2 FQNEAQ, per germline (reference sequence). The CDR3 contains 13 residues. CDR3 protein: CACSFSSGGELFF. The DNA for the CDR3 is TGTGCCTGCAGCTTCAGCTCGGGCGGGGAGCTGTTTTTT.